This passage covers 19 T cell receptor beta chains from one sample sequenced in a study of CD8 T cells in Susac syndrome. RNA totalling roughly 0.45 to 1 ug underwent reverse transcription with random hexamers. Each CDR3 protein gets one entry after TCRdb re-called the immunoSEQ multiplex PCR reads with MiXCR. The repertoire consists of 400,000 to 550,000 distinct CDR3 sequences, with 75% to 90% occurring once and the leading ten covering around 0.12%. Material for sequencing was CD8+ T cells from PBMCs. These receptors all stem from a human donor with multiple sclerosis.

The chain carries TRBV6-1 and TRBJ1-3, with TRBD1 identical over 7 bases. Germline-derived CDR1 and CDR2 are MNHNS and SASEGT. V gave up 1 base and J gave up 3 bases; unmatched junction bases: 3. The length of the CDR3 is 15 residues. CDR3 DNA sequence: TGTGCCAGCAGTGAAGAGTCAGGGGGTGGAAACACCATATATTTT. It codes for CASSEESGGGNTIYF.

This chain links TRBV7-9 with TRBJ2-7, with D possibly being TRBD1 (5 bases). The CDR3 is 11 amino acids. With 3 bases removed from V and 5 bases from J, the gap between germline ends came to 5 bases. Germline V gives CDR1 SEHNR, CDR2 FQNEAQ (reference sequence). CDR3 bases: TGTGCCAGCAGCTTCAGGGACGAGCAGTACTTC. As protein: CASSFRDEQYF.

This sequence joins TRBV27 and TRBJ1-6, with unresolved D. Between the trimmed V and J ends, which lost 3 bases and 8 bases, there was a span of 8 bases. CDR1 and CDR2 (germline): MNHEY, SMNVEV (reference sequence). The CDR3 spans 13 residues. The CDR3 region has the DNA TGTGCCAGCAGTTTTGGGAAATATTCACCCCTCCACTTT. Protein sequence: CASSFGKYSPLHF.

CDR3 in amino acids: CASRPSGGLDTQYF. CDR3 in DNA: TGTGCCAGCCGACCTAGCGGCGGACTAGATACGCAGTATTTT. The rearrangement joins TRBV12-3 or TRBV12-4 to TRBJ2-3, with 7 bases that match TRBD2. The trim removed 8 bases at V and 5 bases at J, leaving 10 bases unmatched. The CDR3 length is 14 residues.

The chain couples TRBV5-6 to TRBJ2-1; 7 bases align to TRBD2. Germline V gene sequence: CDR1 SGHDT, CDR2 YYEEEE. J lost 9 bases, V lost 2 bases, and 11 bases had no gene match. The CDR3 spans 15 residues. CDR3 nucleotide sequence: TGTGCCAGCAGCTTTCTCCCCTCAGCGGGGACTGAGCAGTTCTTC. This translates into CASSFLPSAGTEQFF.

The CDR3 loop is CASSPRTGPTATNEKLFF. The CDR3 DNA reads TGCGCCAGCAGCCCGAGGACAGGACCTACTGCAACTAATGAAAAACTGTTTTTT. The rearrangement uses TRBV5-1 and TRBJ1-4; 7 positions agree with TRBD1. V was clipped by 4 bases and J by 0 bases; unmatched bases: 12. This CDR3 is 18 amino acids long. CDR1 and CDR2 from the germline V gene are SGHRS and YFSETQ.

V usage is TRBV4-1 and J usage is TRBJ2-1; the D gene could be TRBD1 or TRBD2 (5 bases each). Trimming took off 3 bases at V and 2 bases at J, with 14 bases between the two ends. The CDR3 extends over 16 amino acids. The germline V gene encodes CDR1 MGHRA and CDR2 YSYEKL. The CDR3 protein is CASSQGRWVPYNEQFF. CDR3 DNA sequence: TGCGCCAGCAGCCAGGGACGATGGGTCCCCTACAATGAGCAGTTCTTC.

The table lists this clonotype with a count of one. J is TRBJ1-1 and V is TRBV7-8; D not resolved. The germline CDR1 and CDR2 sequences are SGHVS and FQNEAQ. This CDR3 region has 13 residues. V was clipped by 5 bases and J by 4 bases, with 11 bases between them. The CDR3, as DNA: TGTGCCAGCAGCCCTAGGGATCGCACTGAAGCTTTCTTT. It codes for CASSPRDRTEAFF.

V gene TRBV28 combines with J gene TRBJ1-1; possibly TRBD1 for D (6 bases). The CDR3 contains 16 residues. The germline V and J ends were trimmed by 2 bases and 2 bases, with 15 bases remaining between them. Germline lookup yields CDR1 MDHEN and CDR2 SYDVKM. CDR3 nucleotides: TGTGCCAGCAGTTTAGACTGGTCAGGGGTAAACACTGAAGCTTTCTTT. Translated, it gives CASSLDWSGVNTEAFF.

The V gene is TRBV30, the J gene TRBJ2-1, with D unclear. Germline V gene sequence: CDR1 GTSNPN, CDR2 SVGIG (reference sequence). CDR3 length equals 15 residues. Trimming shortened V by 2 bases and J by 6 bases, and 17 bases separated the two germline ends. The DNA for the CDR3 is TGTGCCTGGAGTATAGGGCACCAAGGCGGCAATGAGCAGTTCTTC. Encoded protein: CAWSIGHQGGNEQFF.

With respect to this clonotype: Germline and junction disagree at one end, which may indicate a read error. V is TRBV4-1 and J is TRBJ1-4, with 9 positions matching TRBD1. This CDR3 region has 12 residues. Looked up from germline, CDR1 is MGHRA and CDR2 is YSYEKL. CDR3 sequence reads: CASSQTGGELFW. The CDR3 DNA follows: TGCGCCAGCAGCCAGACAGGGGGGGAACTGTTTTGG.

The count of this clonotype is one. V gene TRBV20-1 combines with J gene TRBJ2-7, with 10 bases identical to TRBD1. The ends lost 3 bases at V and 3 bases at J; junction bases unmatched: 5. Germline V lookup: CDR1 DFQATT, CDR2 SNEGSKA (reference sequence). CDR3 size: 14 residues. CDR3 region: CSASVGQGSYEQYF. The CDR3 coding sequence is TGCAGTGCTAGCGTGGGACAGGGGAGCTACGAGCAGTACTTC.

V usage is TRBV5-5 and J usage is TRBJ1-1; D gene uncertain. CDR1 is SGHKS, CDR2 YYEKEE, per germline (reference sequence). V was clipped by 1 base and J by 6 bases, with 10 bases between them. The CDR3 has 13 residues. The CDR3 bases are TGTGCCAGCAGCTTGCCGGGGATCGCTGAAGCTTTCTTT. It codes for CASSLPGIAEAFF.

The chain uses TRBV2 and TRBJ2-5; D may be TRBD1 or TRBD2 (6 bases each). The CDR3 consists of 15 residues. Trimming took off 6 bases at V and 1 base at J, with 15 bases between the two ends. The germline V gene has CDR1 SNHLY and CDR2 FYNNEI. CDR3 coding DNA: TGTGCCAGCAGGGCCCGGACGGGGGCCCAAGAGACCCAGTACTTC. It is translated as CASRARTGAQETQYF.

This chain uses TRBV6-1 with TRBJ2-1; 10 bases match TRBD2. After removal of 6 bases from V and 8 bases from J, the junction contained 1 base not matched to a gene. The CDR3 runs 12 residues. Germline V gene data show CDR1 as MNHNS and CDR2 as SASEGT. The chain's CDR3 is CASRAGGDEQFF. As DNA, the CDR3 is TGTGCCAGCAGAGCGGGAGGGGATGAGCAGTTCTTC.

The chain combines TRBV6-6 with TRBJ2-7, with D perhaps TRBD2 (6 bases). In germline, CDR1 is MNHNY, CDR2 SVGAGI (reference sequence). The length of the CDR3 is 14 residues. Trimming cost V 8 bases and J 3 bases, with 17 bases left between them. This CDR3 reads CASATGGNFYEQYF. DNA of the CDR3: TGTGCCAGCGCTACCGGCGGGAACTTCTACGAGCAGTACTTC.

V usage is TRBV6-6 and J usage is TRBJ1-4; D uncertain. The V and J ends lost 0 bases and 3 bases respectively, with 8 bases between them. In germline, CDR1 is MNHNY, CDR2 SVGAGI (reference sequence). This CDR3 spans 15 amino acids. The CDR3: CASSYSSWANEKLFF. The CDR3 coding sequence is TGTGCCAGCAGTTACTCCAGTTGGGCTAATGAAAAACTGTTTTTT.

The chain couples TRBV12-3 or TRBV12-4 to TRBJ1-1; D is possibly TRBD1 (5 bases). With 2 bases removed from V and 4 bases from J, the gap between germline ends came to 11 bases. This CDR3 is 14 amino acids long. In DNA, the CDR3 is TGTGCCAGCAGTTTAACCTGGAGGGGCACTGAAGCTTTCTTT. Encoded protein: CASSLTWRGTEAFF.

The J gene is TRBJ2-3, the V gene TRBV27; TRBD2 aligns across 7 bases. CDR1 is MNHEY, CDR2 SMNVEV, per germline (reference sequence). Unmatched junction bases numbered 11, after V lost 6 bases and J lost 5 bases. This CDR3 is 15 amino acids long. CDR3 sequence (DNA): TGTGCCAGCAGCCCCGGGACGGGAGGTGGAGATACGCAGTATTTT. Translated: CASSPGTGGGDTQYF.